This T cell receptor beta chain was found in a study of T cell responses to AZD1222 COVID-19 vaccine. Overall study findings and caveats: Seropositive AZD1222 recipients at baseline numbered only 6 or 7.

The repertoire was sequenced with immunoSEQ multiplex PCR; TCRdb's copy has only in-frame clones and lacks some. This table holds 160,000 or so clones, approximately 90% found once. This clone appeared a few times. Antigen unknown. The V and J ends lost 3 bases and 6 bases respectively, with 17 bases between them. The CDR3 length is 16 residues. Germline V CDR1 and CDR2: MNHNS, SASEGT. This material consisted of peripheral blood, taken on day 0 of AZD1222 vaccination. The rearrangement links TRBV6-1 to TRBJ1-4; D might be TRBD1 (6 bases). This receptor was obtained from an adult in good health. The DNA for the CDR3 is TGTGCCAGCAGTGACATTAGGGGGAGGCGAGATGAAAAACTGTTTTTT. This translates into CASSDIRGRRDEKLFF.